This T cell receptor (beta chain) was sequenced during a study of T cell responses to AZD1222 COVID-19 vaccine. This clone was seen only a few times. Germline CDR1 reads SQVTM; CDR2 reads ANQGSEA. V lost 3 bases, J lost 7 bases, and 3 bases stayed unmatched. The CDR3 consists of 12 residues. Profiling relied on immunoSEQ multiplex PCR, and the TCRdb table lists in-frame clones only, not all of them. This table holds about 75,000 clones, 80% to 90% found once. This TCR derives from an adult who received the AZD1222 COVID-19 vaccine. This sample comprised peripheral blood, obtained 28 days after the second AZD1222 dose. The chain links TRBV29-1 to TRBJ1-1, with 9 positions matching TRBD1. The CDR3 DNA is TGCAGCGTTGAGGGACAGGGTAGTGAAGCTTTCTTT. Amino acids: CSVEGQGSEAFF.